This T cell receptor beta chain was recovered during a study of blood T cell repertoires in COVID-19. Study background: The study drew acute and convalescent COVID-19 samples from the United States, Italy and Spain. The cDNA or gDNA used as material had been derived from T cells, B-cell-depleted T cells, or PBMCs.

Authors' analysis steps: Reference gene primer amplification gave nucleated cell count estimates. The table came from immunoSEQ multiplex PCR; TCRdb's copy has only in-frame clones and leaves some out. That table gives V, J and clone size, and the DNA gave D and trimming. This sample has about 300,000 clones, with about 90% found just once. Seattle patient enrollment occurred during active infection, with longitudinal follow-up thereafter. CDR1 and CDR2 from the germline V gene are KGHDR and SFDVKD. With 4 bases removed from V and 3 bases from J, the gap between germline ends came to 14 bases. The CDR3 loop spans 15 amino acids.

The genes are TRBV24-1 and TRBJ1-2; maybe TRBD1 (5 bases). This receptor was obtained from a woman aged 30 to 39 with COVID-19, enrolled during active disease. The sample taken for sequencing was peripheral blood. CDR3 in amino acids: CATSDRGTSDYGYTF. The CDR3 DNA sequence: TGTGCCACCAGTGACCGCGGGACTTCTGACTATGGCTACACCTTC.